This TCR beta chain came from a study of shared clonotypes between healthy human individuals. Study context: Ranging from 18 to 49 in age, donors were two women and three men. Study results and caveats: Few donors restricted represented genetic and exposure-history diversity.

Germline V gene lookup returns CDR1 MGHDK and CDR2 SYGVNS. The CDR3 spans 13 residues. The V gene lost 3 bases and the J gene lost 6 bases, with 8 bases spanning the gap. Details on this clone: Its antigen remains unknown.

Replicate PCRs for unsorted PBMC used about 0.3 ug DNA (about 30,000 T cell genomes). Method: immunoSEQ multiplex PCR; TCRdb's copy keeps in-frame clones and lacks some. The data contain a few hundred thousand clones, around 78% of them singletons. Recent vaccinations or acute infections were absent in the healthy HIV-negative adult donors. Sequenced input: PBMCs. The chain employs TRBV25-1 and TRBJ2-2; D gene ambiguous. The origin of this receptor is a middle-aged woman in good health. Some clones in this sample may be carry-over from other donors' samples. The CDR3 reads CASSDAFAGELFF. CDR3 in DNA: TGTGCCAGCAGTGATGCCTTCGCCGGGGAGCTGTTTTTT.